The next 30 T cell receptor beta chains were all read from a single sample in a study of vaccination and CD4 T cells after COVID-19. Sequencing of cultured CD4+ T cell DNA used the Oncomine TCR Beta short-read assay. Via MiXCR, TCRdb re-called the PCR reads, giving one row per CDR3 protein. The sample yields over 15,000 distinct CDR3 sequences, around 79% seen once. The antigens of these receptors remain unknown. Treatment in this sample: 10-day PBMC culture with coronavirus spike peptide pools or control peptides (ViraFEST assay). This sample comprised CD4+ T cells from blood, cultured in vitro, obtained after SARS-CoV-2 vaccination. The receptors derive from a human donor who received a COVID-19 vaccine.

This clonotype is labeled large. The chain recombines TRBV21-1 with TRBJ2-3; TRBD1, the table's D call, lacks a check against the DNA. TRBV21-1 is a pseudogene segment. The CDR3 covers 17 residues. CDR3 DNA sequence: TGTGCCAGCAGCAACCGACAGGGATCAGCAAGGGGAGATACGCAGTATTTT. It yields the protein CASSNRQGSARGDTQYF.

This clonotype appeared a single time. The CDR3: CSASLPPAMRTGGVRGYEQYF. The CDR3 DNA follows: TGCAGTGCTAGCCTCCCCCCGGCCATGAGGACAGGCGGGGTAAGAGGTTACGAGCAGTACTTC. The chain joins TRBV20-1 to TRBJ2-7; tentatively, D is TRBD1 (7 bases). CDR3 size: 21 residues. Germline lookup yields CDR1 DFQATT and CDR2 SNEGSKA (reference sequence). Trimming stripped 3 bases from V and 4 bases from J, with 37 bases between.

The chain joins TRBV5-4 to TRBJ2-2; unclear D gene. The ends were cut back, 4 bases at V and 7 bases at J, with 14 bases in the middle. The CDR3 length is 14 residues. CDR1 SGHNT and CDR2 YYREEE come from the germline V gene (reference sequence). The CDR3 is CASSPEDRFGELFF. The CDR3, as DNA: TGTGCCAGCAGCCCCGAGGACCGGTTCGGGGAGCTGTTTTTT.

V is TRBV20-1 and J is TRBJ2-5; D not certain. Per germline, CDR1 DFQATT and CDR2 SNEGSKA (reference sequence). Trimming pared 3 bases from V and 3 bases from J, leaving 5 bases between. CDR3 size: 11 residues. The CDR3 DNA reads as TGCAGTGCTAGCTCTGAAGAGACCCAGTACTTC. This gives the protein CSASSEETQYF.

This clonotype has more than one count but fewer than ten. The CDR3 DNA follows: TGTGCCAGCAGCCTCAACAGGGGGCAGGACGCCGGGGAGCTGTTTTTT. It is translated as CASSLNRGQDAGELFF. V and J are TRBV5-4 and TRBJ2-2, with 9 bases that match TRBD1. V dropped 4 bases and J dropped 6; count of bases not matched to a gene: 10. Germline CDR1 and CDR2: SGHNT and YYREEE (reference sequence). This CDR3 comprises 16 residues.

The gene calls are TRBV28 and TRBJ2-5; TRBD1 might be the D (6 bases). V gave up 3 bases and J gave up 2 bases, with 13 bases separating them. This CDR3 is built from 15 residues. CDR1 and CDR2 (germline): MDHEN, SYDVKM. The CDR3, as DNA: TGTGCCAGCAGTTTGTTTTGGACAGAACAAGAGACCCAGTACTTC. Its protein product is CASSLFWTEQETQYF.

The chain combines TRBV20-1 with TRBJ2-7; 12 bases agree with TRBD2. CDR3 length: 15 amino acids. J was trimmed by 4 bases and V by 6 bases; bases with no gene match: 10. Germline-derived CDR1 and CDR2 are DFQATT and SNEGSKA (reference sequence). The CDR3 loop is CSATSSGGAKYEQYF. In DNA form, the CDR3 reads TGCAGTGCCACGTCTAGCGGGGGGGCGAAATACGAGCAGTACTTC.

This clonotype was seen only once. In DNA form, the CDR3 reads TGCAGTGCTGAGCGACAGGGCGTGGGCAATCAGCCCCAGCATTTT. Translated, it gives CSAERQGVGNQPQHF. This chain links TRBV20-1 with TRBJ1-5; 7 bases map to TRBD1. Trimming took 5 bases from V and 2 from J; bases not matched to a gene: 9. CDR3 length: 15 residues. Germline CDR1 and CDR2: DFQATT and SNEGSKA (reference sequence).

The rearrangement joins TRBV30 to TRBJ1-1; TRBD1 might be the D (6 bases). The germline V gene has CDR1 GTSNPN and CDR2 SVGIG (reference sequence). The germline V and J ends were trimmed by 2 bases and 4 bases, with 23 bases remaining between them. This CDR3 spans 17 amino acids. CDR3 coding DNA: TGTGCCTGGAGTCCACCGGGACACCTAAATCGGAGCACTGAAGCTTTCTTT. Protein product: CAWSPPGHLNRSTEAFF.

The V call is TRBV7-2, the J call TRBJ2-3; TRBD2 matches 7 bases. V shed 5 bases, J shed 0 bases, and the junction held 8 bases outside the gene matches. CDR1 is SGHTA, CDR2 FQGNSA, per germline. This CDR3 comprises 16 residues. The CDR3 nucleotides read TGTGCCAGCAGCAGAGGGACTACCTCTAGCACAGATACGCAGTATTTT. This translates into CASSRGTTSSTDTQYF.

V gene TRBV2 combines with J gene TRBJ1-2, with 7 bases identical to TRBD1. The CDR3 loop spans 12 amino acids. The V segment lost 4 bases and the J segment 4 bases; nucleotides outside the gene matches: 0. Looked up from germline, CDR1 is SNHLY and CDR2 is FYNNEI. As DNA, the CDR3 is TGTGCCAGCAGTGGACAGGGCTATGGCTACACCTTC. It yields the protein CASSGQGYGYTF. Based on the CDR3 plus reference TRBV2 and TRBJ1-2, the full variable domain is EPEVTQTPSHQVTQMGQEVILRCVPISNHLYFYWYRQILGQKVEFLVSFYNNEISEKSEIFDDQFSVERPDGSNFTLKIRSTKLEDSAMYFCASSGQGYGYTFGSGTRLTVV.

V usage is TRBV27 and J usage is TRBJ2-2; no reliable D call. This CDR3 region has 13 residues. Trimming cost V 3 bases and J 1 base, with 3 bases left between them. Germline CDR1 is MNHEY and CDR2 is SMNVEV (reference sequence). The CDR3, as DNA: TGTGCCAGCAGTTTTTTGAACACCGGGGAGCTGTTTTTT. It codes for CASSFLNTGELFF.

V and J are TRBV2 and TRBJ2-1; possible D gene TRBD2, 5 bases. The length of the CDR3 is 14 residues. Looked up from germline, CDR1 is SNHLY and CDR2 is FYNNEI. Trimming shortened V by 8 bases and J by 8 bases, and 19 bases separated the two germline ends. This chain's CDR3 is CASGSGVKPHEQFF. The CDR3 DNA follows: TGTGCCAGCGGGTCCGGGGTTAAACCCCATGAGCAGTTCTTC.

The CDR3 DNA reads as TGCGCCGCAGACCGGGACACCAACTCTGGAAACACCATATATTTT. Its translation: CAADRDTNSGNTIYF. The chain links TRBV10-1 to TRBJ1-3; possible D gene TRBD1, 6 bases. The V end was cut by 11 bases, the J end by 0 bases, with 17 bases between. CDR3 length equals 15 residues. Germline assignment: CDR1 WNHNN and CDR2 SYGVQD (reference sequence).

This clonotype was picked up a small number of times. The genes are TRBV25-1 and TRBJ1-2, with D uncertain. The germline V and J ends were trimmed by 5 bases and 4 bases, with 11 bases remaining between them. The CDR3 loop spans 13 amino acids. Germline V gene data show CDR1 as MGHDK and CDR2 as SYGVNS. The DNA for the CDR3 is TGTGCCAGCAGTAGGGATCCTGTCTATGGCTACACCTTC. The encoded protein is CASSRDPVYGYTF.

The table lists this clonotype with a few counts. The V gene is TRBV19, the J gene TRBJ1-1; D may be TRBD1 (6 bases). The CDR3 contains 13 residues. The germline V gene encodes CDR1 LNHDA and CDR2 SQIVND (reference sequence). V gave up 0 bases and J gave up 8 bases, with 10 bases separating them. CDR3 sequence reads: CASSIDKQGEAFF. CDR3 nucleotide sequence: TGTGCCAGTAGTATAGATAAACAGGGCGAAGCTTTCTTT.

The rearrangement uses TRBV20-1 and TRBJ1-2; possibly TRBD1 for D (6 bases). The germline V gene has CDR1 DFQATT and CDR2 SNEGSKA (reference sequence). With 3 bases removed from V and 1 base from J, the gap between germline ends came to 9 bases. The CDR3 runs to 13 residues. Written as DNA, the CDR3 is TGCAGTGCTAGTCAGGGGAGTAACTATGGCTACACCTTC. Translating gives CSASQGSNYGYTF.

The CDR3 DNA reads TGTGCCAGCAGGCCCTCTGGGACCGTTGAAGCTTTCTTT. Translation gives CASRPSGTVEAFF. The genes are TRBV6-1 and TRBJ1-1, with D perhaps matching TRBD1 (5 bases). Germline V gives CDR1 MNHNS, CDR2 SASEGT. The V and J ends lost 6 bases and 7 bases respectively, with 15 bases between them. The CDR3 consists of 13 residues.

The V call is TRBV30, the J call TRBJ1-1, with a tentative D call TRBD1 (6 bases). There are 13 residues in the CDR3. CDR1 GTSNPN and CDR2 SVGIG come from the germline V gene (reference sequence). The germline V and J ends were trimmed by 4 bases and 1 base, with 10 bases remaining between them. For the CDR3, the DNA is TGTGCCTGGATAACAGGGTCGAACACTGAAGCTTTCTTT. Residues: CAWITGSNTEAFF.

This chain links TRBV10-3 with TRBJ2-7, with 8 bases lining up with TRBD1. After removal of 6 bases from V and 6 bases from J, the junction contained 7 bases not matched to a gene. This CDR3 is 13 amino acids long. Germline lookup yields CDR1 ENHRY and CDR2 SYGVKD. The CDR3 sequence is CAIRAWTGSEQYF. DNA for the CDR3: TGTGCCATCAGGGCTTGGACAGGGAGCGAGCAGTACTTC.

V and J are TRBV7-8 and TRBJ1-1; TRBD1 might be the D (6 bases). The CDR3 has 13 amino acids. Germline V gene data show CDR1 as SGHVS and CDR2 as FQNEAQ. Between the trimmed V and J ends, which lost 5 bases and 5 bases, there was a span of 12 bases. The chain's CDR3 is CASSTDQGTEAFF. The CDR3 DNA reads as TGTGCCAGCAGCACCGACCAGGGGACTGAAGCTTTCTTT.

The chain is built from TRBV23-1 and TRBJ1-2; 9 bases are a match to TRBD1. TRBV23-1 is given ORF status, its function remaining uncertain. The CDR3 totals 16 residues. Trimming at V came to 5 bases and at J to 4 bases, leaving 11 bases not matched to a gene. The CDR3 sequence is CASSKPGQGLSYGYTF. In DNA, the CDR3 is TGCGCCAGCAGTAAACCGGGACAGGGTCTAAGCTATGGCTACACCTTC.

The chain recombines TRBV6-5 with TRBJ1-1; 10 bases map to TRBD1. The CDR3 is 15 residues long. Germline V gene sequence: CDR1 MNHEY, CDR2 SVGAGI. Trimming at V came to 2 bases and at J to 4 bases, leaving 4 bases not matched to a gene. The CDR3 sequence: CASSYGGDRGTEAFF. The CDR3 DNA is TGTGCCAGCAGTTACGGTGGGGACAGGGGCACTGAAGCTTTCTTT.

This chain connects TRBV24-1 to TRBJ2-2, with a weak D call TRBD2 (5 bases). Trimming took off 4 bases at V and 4 bases at J, with 15 bases between the two ends. There are 16 residues in the CDR3. Germline-derived CDR1 and CDR2 are KGHDR and SFDVKD. Written as DNA, the CDR3 is TGTGCCACCAGTGAACTCGACATGGCGGGCACCGGGGAGCTGTTTTTT. Encoded protein: CATSELDMAGTGELFF.

V usage is TRBV7-4 and J usage is TRBJ2-1; TRBD1 might be the D (6 bases). V was cut by 5 bases and J by 0 bases, with 14 bases left in between. Germline V lookup: CDR1 SGHVT, CDR2 SQSDAQ. The CDR3 consists of 16 residues. The DNA for the CDR3 is TGTGCCAGCAGCGTAACCGACAGGAGCTCCTACAATGAGCAGTTCTTC. Translation gives CASSVTDRSSYNEQFF.

Sample share makes this clonotype medium-sized. This chain connects TRBV5-4 to TRBJ1-5, with a possible D match to TRBD1 (6 bases). Germline V gene data show CDR1 as SGHNT and CDR2 as YYREEE (reference sequence). Trimming shortened V by 7 bases and J by 1 base, and 18 bases separated the two germline ends. The CDR3 covers 16 residues. In nucleotides, the CDR3 is TGTGCCAGCTCGGATATGGGCGGGGGCAGCAATCAGCCCCAGCATTTT. Its protein is CASSDMGGGSNQPQHF.

The V gene is TRBV19, the J gene TRBJ1-6, with TRBD1 as a possible D gene (5 bases). Trimming left V 0 bases short and J 9 bases short, with 9 bases between. The CDR3 has 14 amino acids. Germline V gene data show CDR1 as LNHDA and CDR2 as SQIVND (reference sequence). Here the CDR3 reads CASSIDRDGSPLHF. CDR3 sequence (DNA): TGTGCCAGTAGTATAGACAGGGACGGTTCACCCCTCCACTTT.

With respect to this clonotype: The missing conserved phenylalanine or tryptophan at the end of this CDR3 makes a read error likely. The gene calls are TRBV2 and TRBJ1-4; TRBD1 agrees at 8 bases. This CDR3 spans 14 amino acids. Germline V CDR1 and CDR2: SNHLY, FYNNEI. Trimming took 6 bases from V and 8 from J; bases not matched to a gene: 8. The CDR3 nucleotides are TGTGCCAGCAGCCGCGGACAGGGTGGGGAAAAACTGTTTTCT. This translates into CASSRGQGGEKLFS.

This clonotype has a handful of counts. The chain has TRBV5-1 and TRBJ2-5; D may be TRBD2 (6 bases). Germline V gives CDR1 SGHRS, CDR2 YFSETQ. Trimming shortened V by 7 bases and J by 4 bases, and 20 bases separated the two germline ends. The CDR3 has 15 residues. CDR3 DNA sequence: TGCGCCAGCCGGATTCCGGGACGGGGGAGAGAGACCCAGTACTTC. It translates to CASRIPGRGRETQYF.

The rearrangement links TRBV7-9 to TRBJ1-1; 8 bases line up with TRBD1. The V and J ends lost 2 bases and 5 bases, in that order; junction bases with no gene match: 1. CDR3 size: 13 residues. Germline lookup yields CDR1 SEHNR and CDR2 FQNEAQ (reference sequence). CDR3 bases: TGTGCCAGCAGCTTACAGGGGGCGACTGAAGCTTTCTTT. It translates to CASSLQGATEAFF.